Shown below are 27 T cell receptor beta chains from a single sample sequenced in a study of fetal regulatory T cell absence and autoimmunity. Profiling relied on immunoSEQ multiplex PCR, and the TCRdb table lists in-frame clones only, not all of them. The sample holds more than 90,000 clones, less than 80% seen once. The specimen was pancreas tissue. The receptor source for this set is a male donor with IPEX syndrome.

The CDR3 region is CASSPSYDGTNNYGYTF. The DNA for the CDR3 is TGTGCCAGTAGTCCATCGTACGACGGGACAAATAACTATGGCTACACCTTC. J is TRBJ1-2 and V is TRBV19; a weak D match, TRBD1 (6 bases). Trimming took off 5 bases at V and 1 base at J, with 20 bases between the two ends. CDR1 is LNHDA, CDR2 SQIVND, per germline (reference sequence). This CDR3 contains 17 residues.

The rearrangement uses TRBV6-1 and TRBJ2-7; a weak D match, TRBD2 (6 bases). The CDR3 totals 15 residues. V was cut by 8 bases and J by 2 bases, with 19 bases left in between. Germline V gene data show CDR1 as MNHNS and CDR2 as SASEGT. The CDR3: CASSHGGLFTYEQYF. The CDR3 bases are TGTGCCAGCTCCCACGGGGGACTCTTCACCTACGAGCAGTACTTC.

This sequence joins TRBV9 and TRBJ2-7, with D tentatively TRBD1 (7 bases). This CDR3 comprises 14 residues. Trimming removed 4 bases from V and 5 bases from J, with 16 bases in between. Germline-derived CDR1 and CDR2 are SGDLS and YYNGEE. The CDR3 bases are TGTGCCAGCAGCCCTCCCGCCAGGGGGGACGAGCAGTACTTC. Its translation is CASSPPARGDEQYF.

This chain links TRBV6-5 with TRBJ2-5; weak D call: TRBD1 (7 bases). The CDR3 spans 14 residues. Germline V lookup: CDR1 MNHEY, CDR2 SVGAGI. Trimming took 6 bases from V and 3 from J, leaving 14 bases between them. The CDR3 loop is CASSSQGGEETQYF. The CDR3 DNA follows: TGTGCCAGCAGCTCCCAGGGGGGCGAAGAGACCCAGTACTTC.

This sequence joins TRBV18 and TRBJ2-1; 7 bases fit TRBD2. The CDR3 length is 15 residues. Per germline, CDR1 KGHSH and CDR2 LQKENI. Trimming cost V 0 bases and J 2 bases; bases outside gene matches: 1. CDR3 DNA sequence: TGTGCCAGCTCACCACCTACTAGCGCCTACAATGAGCAGTTCTTC. It codes for CASSPPTSAYNEQFF.

The J gene is TRBJ2-3, the V gene TRBV6-6; 7 nucleotides line up with TRBD1. Germline assignment: CDR1 MNHNY and CDR2 SVGAGI (reference sequence). With 3 bases clipped from V and 2 bases from J, the junction kept 2 bases outside the gene matches. The CDR3 has 14 amino acids. In DNA form, the CDR3 reads TGTGCCAGCAGTTATGACAGGGACACAGATACGCAGTATTTT. This encodes CASSYDRDTDTQYF.

The gene calls are TRBV27 and TRBJ1-2; D is perhaps TRBD1 (5 bases). Looked up from germline, CDR1 is MNHEY and CDR2 is SMNVEV (reference sequence). The CDR3 has 13 amino acids. V lost 6 bases and J lost 5, with 13 bases in between. The DNA for the CDR3 is TGTGCCAGCAGACGGGGCAGTTATTATGGCTACACCTTC. Translated, it gives CASRRGSYYGYTF.

This chain connects TRBV4-1 to TRBJ2-1, with TRBD2 identical over 11 bases. Germline V gives CDR1 MGHRA, CDR2 YSYEKL. J was trimmed by 3 bases and V by 2 bases; bases with no gene match: 3. This CDR3 has 16 residues. The CDR3 bases are TGCGCCAGCAGCCAACCTAGCGGGAGGATCTACAATGAGCAGTTCTTC. It specifies CASSQPSGRIYNEQFF.

The chain uses TRBV30 and TRBJ2-3; possible D gene TRBD2, 6 bases. V gave up 1 base and J gave up 4 bases, with 9 bases separating them. This CDR3 region has 13 residues. Germline V gene sequence: CDR1 GTSNPN, CDR2 SVGIG (reference sequence). CDR3 protein: CAWSGLEPDTQYF. The CDR3 DNA follows: TGTGCCTGGAGTGGACTAGAACCAGATACGCAGTATTTT.

V usage is TRBV2 and J usage is TRBJ2-7, with D uncertain. Germline CDR1 reads SNHLY; CDR2 reads FYNNEI. V was clipped by 6 bases and J by 2 bases, with 14 bases between them. The CDR3 spans 14 residues. The CDR3 loop reads CASSPASKTYEQYF. The CDR3 DNA reads TGTGCCAGCAGCCCTGCCTCAAAGACCTACGAGCAGTACTTC.

The chain couples TRBV25-1 to TRBJ2-1; D may match TRBD1 or TRBD2 (5 bases each). CDR3 length: 16 residues. The germline gives CDR1 MGHDK, CDR2 SYGVNS. V dropped 1 base and J dropped 4 bases, with 14 bases sitting between them. The DNA for the CDR3 is TGTGCCAGCAGTGAATGGGCAGAGGGGCCATACAATGAGCAGTTCTTC. The encoded protein is CASSEWAEGPYNEQFF. Using reference TRBV25-1 and TRBJ2-1 for the parts outside the CDR3, the full variable domain is EADIYQTPRYLVIGTGKKITLECSQTMGHDKMYWYQQDPGMELHLIHYSYGVNSTEKGDLSSESTVSRIRTEHFPLTLESARPSHTSQYLCASSEWAEGPYNEQFFGPGTRLTVL.

This clone was seen more than once but under ten times. The V call is TRBV7-9, the J call TRBJ1-1; D call uncertain. Germline V gene data show CDR1 as SEHNR and CDR2 as FQNEAQ (reference sequence). This CDR3 has 13 amino acids. Trimming pared 8 bases from V and 6 bases from J, leaving 16 bases between. CDR3 nucleotide sequence: TGTGCCAGCTGGACCGCTGCGGGAGCTGAAGCTTTCTTT. As protein: CASWTAAGAEAFF. Based on the CDR3 plus reference TRBV7-9 and TRBJ1-1, the full variable domain is DTGVSQNPRHKITKRGQNVTFRCDPISEHNRLYWYRQTLGQGPEFLTYFQNEAQLEKSRLLSDRFSAERPKGSFSTLEIQRTEQGDSAMYLCASWTAAGAEAFFGQGTRLTVV.

The chain uses TRBV19 and TRBJ2-1; tentative D call: TRBD2 (6 bases). Per germline, CDR1 LNHDA and CDR2 SQIVND (reference sequence). CDR3 length: 13 amino acids. V was clipped by 4 bases and J by 6 bases, with 10 bases between them. CDR3 sequence reads: CASSTWGLNEQFF. The DNA for the CDR3 is TGTGCCAGTAGTACATGGGGACTCAATGAGCAGTTCTTC.

The chain recombines TRBV19 with TRBJ1-6, with 10 bases aligning to TRBD1. CDR1 and CDR2 from the germline V gene are LNHDA and SQIVND (reference sequence). This CDR3 is built from 16 residues. V shed 5 bases and J 9 bases; nucleotides not matched to a gene: 10. CDR3 coding DNA: TGTGCCAGTAGTTTGACAGGGGGCCGGCCTCCTTCACCCCTCCACTTT. It specifies CASSLTGGRPPSPLHF.

The rearrangement links TRBV6-1 to TRBJ1-2, with 9 bases fitting TRBD1. After removal of 1 base from V and 5 bases from J, the junction contained 5 bases not matched to a gene. The germline V gene encodes CDR1 MNHNS and CDR2 SASEGT. The CDR3 runs to 15 residues. The CDR3 bases are TGTGCCAGCAGTGAAGGGGACAGGGTTTTTTATGGCTACACCTTC. As protein: CASSEGDRVFYGYTF.

This clone was recorded a few times. The J gene is TRBJ2-7, the V gene TRBV7-9; TRBD1 might be the D (5 bases). Trimming removed 3 bases from V and 4 bases from J, with 25 bases in between. Per germline, CDR1 SEHNR and CDR2 FQNEAQ (reference sequence). This CDR3 is built from 18 residues. CDR3 region: CASSFAYRPLGDPYEQYF. The CDR3 coding sequence is TGTGCCAGCAGCTTCGCCTACAGACCATTAGGGGATCCGTACGAGCAGTACTTC.

This clone was counted between two and nine times. The CDR3 coding sequence is TGTGCCAGCAGCCTAGTCCCCAGGGGGAACTATGGCTACACCTTC. Protein product: CASSLVPRGNYGYTF. The chain recombines TRBV4-2 with TRBJ1-2; the match to TRBD1 covers 7 bases. Germline CDR1 LGHNA, CDR2 YNFKEQ. The CDR3 is 15 amino acids. Trimming removed 4 bases from V and 2 bases from J; junction bases left unmatched: 7.

The chain links TRBV2 to TRBJ2-7; D not resolved. CDR1 SNHLY and CDR2 FYNNEI come from the germline V gene. The CDR3 has 13 residues. The ends were cut back, 9 bases at V and 2 bases at J, with 14 bases in the middle. CDR3 sequence reads: CASVGFRTYEQYF. The DNA for the CDR3 is TGTGCCAGTGTTGGGTTTAGAACCTACGAGCAGTACTTC.

The chain recombines TRBV2 with TRBJ2-5; possibly TRBD2 for D (6 bases). This CDR3 spans 14 amino acids. The V end lost 6 bases, the J end lost 2 bases, and 13 bases lay between the germline ends. In germline, CDR1 is SNHLY, CDR2 FYNNEI. The CDR3 nucleotides are TGTGCCAGCAGCCCTATCCGGGGGCAAGAGACCCAGTACTTC. Translating it yields CASSPIRGQETQYF.

This clone came up once. The chain combines TRBV5-4 with TRBJ2-5, with D maybe TRBD2 (5 bases). V dropped 4 bases and J dropped 5 bases, with 15 bases sitting between them. Looked up from germline, CDR1 is SGHNT and CDR2 is YYREEE (reference sequence). The length of the CDR3 is 14 residues. CDR3 sequence reads: CASSGSISAETQYF. The CDR3 coding sequence is TGTGCCAGCAGCGGGAGCATCAGTGCGGAGACCCAGTACTTC.

This clone was counted only a few times. The V gene is TRBV5-1, the J gene TRBJ2-7; a possible D gene is TRBD1 (5 bases). The CDR3 sequence is 11 residues long. With 2 bases removed from V and 5 bases from J, the gap between germline ends came to 5 bases. Germline V CDR1 and CDR2: SGHRS, YFSETQ. For the CDR3, the DNA is TGCGCCAGCAGCTTAGGGGACGAGCAGTACTTC. It codes for CASSLGDEQYF. Together with reference TRBV5-1 and TRBJ2-7, the CDR3 gives the full variable domain: KAGVTQTPRYLIKTRGQQVTLSCSPISGHRSVSWYQQTPGQGLQFLFEYFSETQRNKGNFPGRFSGRQFSNSRSEMNVSTLELGDSALYLCASSLGDEQYFGPGTRLTVT.

This chain joins TRBV7-2 and TRBJ2-7; 7 bases match TRBD2. V was pared by 5 bases and J by 6 bases, with 13 bases of the junction left unmatched. Germline CDR1 SGHTA, CDR2 FQGNSA. The CDR3 consists of 15 residues. The CDR3 bases are TGTGCCAGCAGCCCCGGACTAGTACTCCTCCCCGAGCAGTACTTC. It is translated as CASSPGLVLLPEQYF.

The chain joins TRBV7-2 to TRBJ2-7; tentatively, D is TRBD1 (5 bases). The germline CDR1 and CDR2 sequences are SGHTA and FQGNSA. The CDR3 length is 14 residues. V was clipped by 3 bases and J by 4 bases, with 13 bases between them. CDR3 sequence: CASSLARVSYEQYF. In DNA form, the CDR3 reads TGTGCCAGCAGCTTGGCCAGGGTGAGTTACGAGCAGTACTTC.

The V and J genes are TRBV7-2 and TRBJ1-4; 7 nucleotides agree with TRBD1. This CDR3 has 15 amino acids. CDR1 is SGHTA, CDR2 FQGNSA, per germline. V lost 3 bases and J lost 4; bases outside the gene matches: 5. CDR3 sequence (DNA): TGTGCCAGCAGCTTCGGACAGGCTCTTAATGAAAAACTGTTTTTT. As protein: CASSFGQALNEKLFF.

This chain joins TRBV6-1 and TRBJ1-1, with 8 nucleotides matching TRBD1. Germline-derived CDR1 and CDR2 are MNHNS and SASEGT. The CDR3 totals 14 residues. V lost 6 bases and J lost 5; bases outside the gene matches: 8. This chain's CDR3 is CASSVDRGWTEAFF. The CDR3 region has the DNA TGTGCCAGCAGCGTAGACAGGGGCTGGACTGAAGCTTTCTTT.

The count of this clone is one. The V call is TRBV18, the J call TRBJ2-5; D remains unclear. Germline loops: CDR1 KGHSH, CDR2 LQKENI. This CDR3 region has 14 residues. V was pared by 2 bases and J by 5 bases, with 12 bases between. As DNA, the CDR3 is TGTGCCAGCTCACCAATTGGGGTAGGGGAGACCCAGTACTTC. This translates into CASSPIGVGETQYF. The full variable domain, rest sourced from reference TRBV18 and TRBJ2-5, is NAGVMQNPRHLVRRRGQEARLRCSPMKGHSHVYWYRQLPEEGLKFMVYLQKENIIDESGMPKERFSAEFPKEGPSILRIQQVVRGDSAAYFCASSPIGVGETQYFGPGTRLLVL.

This clone has only one observation. The chain recombines TRBV25-1 with TRBJ2-7; D is undetermined. The CDR3 covers 14 residues. Germline CDR1 MGHDK, CDR2 SYGVNS. Trimming took 3 bases from V and 0 from J, leaving 9 bases between them. The CDR3, as DNA: TGTGCCAGCAGTGACCCCTACAGCTCCTACGAGCAGTACTTC. Translating it yields CASSDPYSSYEQYF.